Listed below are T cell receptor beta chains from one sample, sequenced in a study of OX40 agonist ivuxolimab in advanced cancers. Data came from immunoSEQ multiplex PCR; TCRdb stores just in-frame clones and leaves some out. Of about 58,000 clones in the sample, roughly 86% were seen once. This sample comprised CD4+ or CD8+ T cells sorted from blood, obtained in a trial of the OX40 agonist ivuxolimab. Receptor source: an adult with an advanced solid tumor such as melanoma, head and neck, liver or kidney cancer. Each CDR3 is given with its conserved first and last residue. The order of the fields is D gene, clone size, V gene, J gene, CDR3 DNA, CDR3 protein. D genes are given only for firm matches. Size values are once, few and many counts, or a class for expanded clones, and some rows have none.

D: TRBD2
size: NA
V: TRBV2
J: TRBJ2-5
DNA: TGTGCCAGCAGTGGGGGCGGGGGGGCCCATCAGATCTCTACCCAGTACTTC
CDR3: CASSGGGGAHQISTQYF

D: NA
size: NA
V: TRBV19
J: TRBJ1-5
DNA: TGTGCCACCGAGAGTCCAGGCCACAATCAGCCCCAGCATTTT
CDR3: CATESPGHNQPQHF

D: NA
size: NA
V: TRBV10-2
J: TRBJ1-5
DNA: TGCGCCAGCAGGGGCAGTTGGAATCAGCCCCAGCATTTT
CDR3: CASRGSWNQPQHF

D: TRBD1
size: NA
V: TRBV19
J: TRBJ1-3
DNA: TGTGCCAGTAGTGTGGGACAGACCTTCTCTGGAAACACCATATATTTT
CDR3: CASSVGQTFSGNTIYF

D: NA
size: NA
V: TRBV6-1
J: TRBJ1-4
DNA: TGTGCCAGCCTGACAGGCTCGGGTGAAAAACTGTTTTTT
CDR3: CASLTGSGEKLFF

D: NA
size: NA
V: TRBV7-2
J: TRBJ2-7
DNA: TGTGCCAGCAGCTTAGTGAGGGGGGGCCAGCTGATCAACGAGCAGTACTTC
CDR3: CASSLVRGGQLINEQYF

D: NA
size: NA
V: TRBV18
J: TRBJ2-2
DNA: TGTGCCAGCTCACCTGGTTCCAACACCGGGGAGCTGTTTTTT
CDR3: CASSPGSNTGELFF

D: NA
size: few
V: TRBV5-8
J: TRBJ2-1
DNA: TGTGCCAGCAGCTTGCCGAATATTCGGTCGATCTTC
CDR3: CASSLPNIRSIF

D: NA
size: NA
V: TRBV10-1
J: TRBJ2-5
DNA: TGCGCCAGCAGTCAGACAACCCAAGAGACCCAGTACTTC
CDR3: CASSQTTQETQYF

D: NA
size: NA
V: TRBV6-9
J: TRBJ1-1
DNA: TGTGCCAGCAGTTATCGGGCGGAGGGCACTGAAGCTTTCTTT
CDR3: CASSYRAEGTEAFF

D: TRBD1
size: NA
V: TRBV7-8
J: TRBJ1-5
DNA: TGTGCCAGCAGCTTAGGGACAGGGGTTCAGCCCCAGCATTTT
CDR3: CASSLGTGVQPQHF

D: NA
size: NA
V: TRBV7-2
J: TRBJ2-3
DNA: TGTGCCAGCAGAGGTGGGAAGCTCCGCACAGATACGCAGTATTTT
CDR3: CASRGGKLRTDTQYF

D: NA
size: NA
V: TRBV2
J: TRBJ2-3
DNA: TGTGCCAGCAGTGAAGCCGGTATTGCAACAGATACGCAGTATTTT
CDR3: CASSEAGIATDTQYF

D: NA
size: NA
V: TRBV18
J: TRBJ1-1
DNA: TGTGCCAGCTCACCACTCGGGGTTGCCACTGAAGCTTTCTTT
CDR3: CASSPLGVATEAFF

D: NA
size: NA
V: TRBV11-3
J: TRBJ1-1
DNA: TGTGCCAGCAGCTTAGGAGGAGGAGGTACTGAAGCTTTCTTT
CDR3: CASSLGGGGTEAFF

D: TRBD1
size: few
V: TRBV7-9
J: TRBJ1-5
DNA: TGTGCCAGCAGCCTTGACAGGGGCGGTGATCAGCCCCAGCATTTT
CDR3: CASSLDRGGDQPQHF

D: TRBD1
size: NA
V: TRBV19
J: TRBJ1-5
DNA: TGTGCCAGTAGTCGTACAGGGGCTGGGAGTCAGCCCCAGCATTTT
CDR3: CASSRTGAGSQPQHF

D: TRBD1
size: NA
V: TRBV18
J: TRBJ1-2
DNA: TGTGCCAGCTCACTACGGGACAGTAACTATGGCTACACCTTC
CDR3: CASSLRDSNYGYTF

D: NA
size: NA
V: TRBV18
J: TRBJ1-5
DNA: TGTGCCAGCTCACCCTATAGCAATCAGCCCCAGCATTTT
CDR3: CASSPYSNQPQHF

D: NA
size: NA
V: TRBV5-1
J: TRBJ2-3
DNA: TGCGCCAGCAGCTATCCAATGGTCGCCGAGGGAGATACGCAGTATTTT
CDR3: CASSYPMVAEGDTQYF

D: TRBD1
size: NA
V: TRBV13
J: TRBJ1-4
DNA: TGTGCCAGCAGTTCCAGGGGGCGTGCAACTAATGAAAAACTGTTTTTT
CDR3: CASSSRGRATNEKLFF

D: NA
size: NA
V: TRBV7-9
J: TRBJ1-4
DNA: TGTGCCACCGGTTTTGGCAATGAAAAACTGTTTTTT
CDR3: CATGFGNEKLFF

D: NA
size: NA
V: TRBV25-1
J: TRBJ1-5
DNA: TGTGCCAGCAGTCCTCGGGGCCGGGGCAATCAGCCCCAGCATTTT
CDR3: CASSPRGRGNQPQHF

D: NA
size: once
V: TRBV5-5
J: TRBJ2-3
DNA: TGTGCCAGCAGCCAGGACACAGATACGCAGTATTTT
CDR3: CASSQDTDTQYF

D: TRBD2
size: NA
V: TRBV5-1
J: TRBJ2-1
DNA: TGCGCCAGCAGCTTGGGACTAGCGGGGGGGCGAGATGAGCAGTTCTTC
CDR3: CASSLGLAGGRDEQFF

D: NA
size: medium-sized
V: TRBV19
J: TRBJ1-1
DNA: TGTGCCAGTAGTTACTGGGTGGCATCAGGGACTGAAGCTTTCTTT
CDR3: CASSYWVASGTEAFF

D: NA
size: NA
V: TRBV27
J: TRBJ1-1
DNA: TGTGCCAGCAACCTGGCTTTCTTT
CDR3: CASNLAFF

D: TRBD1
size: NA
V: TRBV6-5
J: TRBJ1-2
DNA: TGTGCCAGCAGCCCTATACAGGGGTACTATGGCTACACCTTC
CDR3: CASSPIQGYYGYTF

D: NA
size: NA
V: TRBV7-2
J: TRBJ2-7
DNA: TGTGCCAGCAGCTTTCAACAGGTGGCCGACGAGCAGTACTTC
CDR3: CASSFQQVADEQYF

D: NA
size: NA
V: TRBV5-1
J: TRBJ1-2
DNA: TGCGCCAGCAGCTGGCGGGACCCGCGGGCTATTAACTATGGCTACACCTTC
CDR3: CASSWRDPRAINYGYTF

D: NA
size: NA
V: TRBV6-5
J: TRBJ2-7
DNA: TGTGCCAGCAGTTACTCTTCCGGGGCGGCCTACGAGCAGTACTTC
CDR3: CASSYSSGAAYEQYF

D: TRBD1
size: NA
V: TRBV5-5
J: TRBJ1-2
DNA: TGTGCCAGCAGCTCTGGACAGGGGGCCGGGTATGGCTACACCTTC
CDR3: CASSSGQGAGYGYTF

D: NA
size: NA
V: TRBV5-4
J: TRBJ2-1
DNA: TGTGCCAGCAGCTTAAGCTCGAGCTCCTACAATGAGCAGTTCTTC
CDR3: CASSLSSSSYNEQFF

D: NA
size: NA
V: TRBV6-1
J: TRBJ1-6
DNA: TGTGCCAGCAGTGACCGGAGGGATTCACCCCTCCACTTT
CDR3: CASSDRRDSPLHF

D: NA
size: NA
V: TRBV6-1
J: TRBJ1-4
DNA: TGTGCCAGCAGTGACCCAGGGTACTCCCGGACTAATGAAAAACTGTTTTTT
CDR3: CASSDPGYSRTNEKLFF

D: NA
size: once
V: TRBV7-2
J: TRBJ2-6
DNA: TGTGCCAGCAGCTTAGTTGCTCTCTCTCTCCGTGGGGCCAACGTCCTGACTTTC
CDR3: CASSLVALSLRGANVLTF

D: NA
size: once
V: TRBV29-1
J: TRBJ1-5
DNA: TGCAGCGTTACCGGACGGGACTCTAATCAGCCCCAGCATTTT
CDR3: CSVTGRDSNQPQHF

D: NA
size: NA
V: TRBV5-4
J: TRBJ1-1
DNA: TGTGCCAGCAGCTTGGACAGAAGGCCCGCTGAAGCTTTCTTT
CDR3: CASSLDRRPAEAFF

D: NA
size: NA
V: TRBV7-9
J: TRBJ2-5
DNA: TGTGCCAGCAGCTCACGAGGGGGGGTTGGAGAGACCCAGTACTTC
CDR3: CASSSRGGVGETQYF

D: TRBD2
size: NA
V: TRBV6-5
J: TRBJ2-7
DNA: TGTGCCAGCAGTTCCTTCTCTAGCGGCTCCTACGAGCAGTACTTC
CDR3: CASSSFSSGSYEQYF

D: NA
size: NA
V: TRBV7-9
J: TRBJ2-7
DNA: TGTGCCAGCAGCTCGGGACCCGGCTACGAGCAGTACTTC
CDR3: CASSSGPGYEQYF

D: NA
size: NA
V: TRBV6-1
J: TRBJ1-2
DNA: TGTGCCAGCAGTGCCAGGCCGAACAACTATGGCTACACCTTC
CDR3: CASSARPNNYGYTF

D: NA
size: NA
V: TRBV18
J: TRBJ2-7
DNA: TGTGCCAGCTCACGCGCCATGGGACTTACCTACGAGCAGTACTTC
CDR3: CASSRAMGLTYEQYF

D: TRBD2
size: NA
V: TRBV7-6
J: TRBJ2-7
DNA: TGTGCCAGCAGCTTCTCCGGGACTAGTGCAGTGCAGTACTTC
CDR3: CASSFSGTSAVQYF

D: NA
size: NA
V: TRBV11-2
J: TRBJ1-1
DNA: TGTGCCAGCAGCTTAGGAATGGCGAACACTGAAGCTTTCTTT
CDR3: CASSLGMANTEAFF

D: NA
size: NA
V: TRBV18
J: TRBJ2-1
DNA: TGTGCCAGCTCACCAAGTTCTCGCCGGGAGCAGTTCTTC
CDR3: CASSPSSRREQFF

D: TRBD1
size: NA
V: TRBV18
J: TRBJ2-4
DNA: TGTGCCAGCTCACCGGGGACAGGGGCAAACATTCAGTACTTC
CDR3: CASSPGTGANIQYF

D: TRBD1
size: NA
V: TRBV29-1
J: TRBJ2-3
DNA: TGCAGCGTTGAAGATACAGGGGGAAGCACAGATACGCAGTATTTT
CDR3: CSVEDTGGSTDTQYF

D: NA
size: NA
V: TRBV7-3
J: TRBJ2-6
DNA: TGTGCCAGCAGCTTACGGTCGAGCTCTGGGGCCAACGTCCTGACTTTC
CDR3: CASSLRSSSGANVLTF

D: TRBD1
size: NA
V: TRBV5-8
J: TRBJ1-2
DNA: TGTGCCAGCAGCTGGGATCCGGGACAGCCCGGGTACGGCTACACCTTC
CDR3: CASSWDPGQPGYGYTF

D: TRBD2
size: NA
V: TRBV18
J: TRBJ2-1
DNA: TGTGCCAGCTCCCGGACTAGCGGGGGGCCAGCGGGGAGTGAGCAGTTCTTC
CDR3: CASSRTSGGPAGSEQFF

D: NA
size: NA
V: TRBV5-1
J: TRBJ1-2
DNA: TGCGCCAGCAGCTCAGTCGGGAACTATGGCTACACCTTC
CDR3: CASSSVGNYGYTF

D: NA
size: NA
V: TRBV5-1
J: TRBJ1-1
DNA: TGCGCCAGCAGCTCTCAGGTCACCGCGATGAACACTGAAGCTTTCTTT
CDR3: CASSSQVTAMNTEAFF

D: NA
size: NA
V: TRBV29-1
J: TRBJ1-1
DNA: TGCAGCTCATTCGACCGCCTGAACACTGAAGCTTTCTTT
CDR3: CSSFDRLNTEAFF